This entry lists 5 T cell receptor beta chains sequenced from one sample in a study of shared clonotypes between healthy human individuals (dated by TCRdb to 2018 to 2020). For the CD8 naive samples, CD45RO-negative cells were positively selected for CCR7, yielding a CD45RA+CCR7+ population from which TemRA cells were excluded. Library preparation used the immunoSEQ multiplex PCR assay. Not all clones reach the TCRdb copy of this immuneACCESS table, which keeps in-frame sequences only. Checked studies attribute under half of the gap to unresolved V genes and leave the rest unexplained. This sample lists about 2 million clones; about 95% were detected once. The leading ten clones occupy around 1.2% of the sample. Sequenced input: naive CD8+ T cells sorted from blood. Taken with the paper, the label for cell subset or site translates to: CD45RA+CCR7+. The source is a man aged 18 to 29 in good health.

In DNA form, the CDR3 reads TGCGCCAGCAGCGCGTACAGGGCGAACACTGAAGCTTTCTTT. This encodes CASSAYRANTEAFF. The V gene is TRBV5-1, the J gene TRBJ1-1; D perhaps matches TRBD1 (6 bases). The germline gives CDR1 SGHRS, CDR2 YFSETQ. Between the trimmed V and J ends, which lost 4 bases and 1 base, there was a span of 11 bases. This CDR3 comprises 14 residues.

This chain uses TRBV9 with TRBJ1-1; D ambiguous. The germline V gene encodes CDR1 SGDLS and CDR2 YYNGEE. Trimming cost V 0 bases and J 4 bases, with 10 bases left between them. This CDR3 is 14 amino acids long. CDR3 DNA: TGTGCCAGCAGCGTAGAACAGCCGGGCACTGAAGCTTTCTTT. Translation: CASSVEQPGTEAFF.

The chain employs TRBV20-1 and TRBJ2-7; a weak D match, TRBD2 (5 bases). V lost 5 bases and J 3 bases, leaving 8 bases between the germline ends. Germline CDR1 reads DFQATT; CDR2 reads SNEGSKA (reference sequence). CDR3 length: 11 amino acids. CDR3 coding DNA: TGCAGTGCTCTCGGGAACTACGAGCAGTACTTC. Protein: CSALGNYEQYF.

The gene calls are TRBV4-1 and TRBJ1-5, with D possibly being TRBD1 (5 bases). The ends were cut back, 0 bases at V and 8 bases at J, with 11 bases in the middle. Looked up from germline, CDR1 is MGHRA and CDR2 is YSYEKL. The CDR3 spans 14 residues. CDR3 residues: CASSQDAREEPQHF. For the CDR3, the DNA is TGCGCCAGCAGCCAAGATGCCAGGGAGGAGCCCCAGCATTTT.

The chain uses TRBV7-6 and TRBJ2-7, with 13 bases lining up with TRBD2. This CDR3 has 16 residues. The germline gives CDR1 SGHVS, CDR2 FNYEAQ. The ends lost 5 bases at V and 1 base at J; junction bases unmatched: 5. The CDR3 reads CASSRTSGGISYEQYF. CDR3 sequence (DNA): TGTGCCAGCAGCAGGACTAGCGGGGGTATATCCTACGAGCAGTACTTC.